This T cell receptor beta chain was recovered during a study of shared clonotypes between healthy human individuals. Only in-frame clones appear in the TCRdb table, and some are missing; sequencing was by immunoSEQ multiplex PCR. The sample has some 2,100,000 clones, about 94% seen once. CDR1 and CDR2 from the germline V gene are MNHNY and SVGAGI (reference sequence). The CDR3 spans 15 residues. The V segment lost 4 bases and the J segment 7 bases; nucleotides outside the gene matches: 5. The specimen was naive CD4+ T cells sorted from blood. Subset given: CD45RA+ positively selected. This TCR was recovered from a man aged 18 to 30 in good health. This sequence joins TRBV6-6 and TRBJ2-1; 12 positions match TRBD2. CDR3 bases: TGTGCCAGCAGTTTTCTAGCGGGGGGGGTGAATGAGCAGTTCTTC. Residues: CASSFLAGGVNEQFF.